This T cell receptor beta chain emerged from a study of blood T cell repertoires in COVID-19 (dated by TCRdb to the early 2020s). As for the study more broadly: Samples from collaborators originated in the United States, Italy and Spain and spanned both the acute and convalescent phases of COVID-19. The prospective study material was composed of cDNA or gDNA derived from T cells, B-cell-depleted T cells, or PBMCs. Subjects who had been exposed to COVID-19, were actively infected with it, or had recovered from it provided the deeply sampled blood TCRbeta repertoires that made up the dataset. Where available, HLA class I and class II types were obtained from metadata supplied by the sample provider rather than from assay-based typing. The samples were drawn from two sources: the first 160 participants of the ongoing ImmuneRACE study, and 950 to 1,500 subjects contributed by 6 global collaborators. Nearly every sample came with metadata listing a de-identified subject ID, COVID-19 status, age in years and sex. The repertoires were released in a freely available public database intended as a resource for research on the immune response to SARS-CoV-2.

In regard to this clone: Its recognized antigen is unknown. No base quality information exists; no much larger clone differs at one position.

General findings and caveats noted by the study authors: How much clinical and demographic metadata was included differed by source and by participant, and the metadata was provided uncurated.

The immunoSEQ Assay, a bias-controlled multiplex PCR, was used to amplify TCRbeta CDR3 regions from genomic DNA. In the source study's methods: Nucleated cell counts per sample were estimated from amplification of reference gene primers within the assay. To quantify the absolute abundance of each unique TCRbeta CDR3 rearrangement, sequence reads were collapsed and filtered. For each sample, productive Simpson clonality was calculated as the square root of Simpson's diversity index across productive rearrangements. Here the immuneACCESS table is served through TCRdb, limited to in-frame sequences with V and J called. Missing clones are a known gap in these copies; in checked studies unresolved V genes cover under half, and the rest lacks a known reason. The DNA gave D and trimming, while V, J and clone size come from that table. The sample contains 50,000 or so clones, just over 85% of them found a single time. The ten largest account for around 15% of the sample.

The CDR3 covers 15 residues, taking in both the cysteine and the phenylalanine. CDR3 DNA only is kept here, 45 bases in frame from base 1. From a lookup of the germline V gene (reference sequence), CDR1 and CDR2 are LNHDA and SQIVND. V is clipped by 5 bases and J by 4 bases, and the sequence between their germline boundaries is 15 bases long. Collaborating institutions collected whole blood in K2EDTA tubes following their own protocols. For TCRbeta analysis, collaborator samples were shipped as frozen whole blood, as isolated PBMCs, or as DNA extracted from either sample type. Recombination connected TRBV19 to TRBJ1-3; TRBD1 is possibly the D segment (5 matching bases). Sequenced: peripheral blood. The sequence came from a man in his 70s with acute or convalescent COVID-19. The CDR3 region: CASSPGPSGGNTIYF. The sequenced DNA: TGTGCCAGTAGTCCCGGACCCTCAGGGGGAAACACCATATATTTT.